The source of this T cell receptor (beta chain) is a study of T cell responses to AZD1222 COVID-19 vaccine. After removal of 6 bases from V and 2 bases from J, the junction contained 13 bases not matched to a gene. The CDR3 totals 17 residues. Germline CDR1 and CDR2: LNHDA and SQIVND (reference sequence). Overall study results and limits: White British donors predominated, females outnumbered males, and clonal diversity was possibly underestimated.

Of note for this clone: The antigen is unknown.

Generated by immunoSEQ multiplex PCR, the TCRdb table keeps only in-frame clones and is missing some. The sample includes some 150,000 clones, 80% to 90% of them seen just once. Material: peripheral blood, obtained on day 0 of AZD1222 vaccination. V gene TRBV19 combines with J gene TRBJ2-5, with TRBD2 matching over 9 bases. This receptor was taken from an adult in good health. The DNA of the CDR3 is TGTGCCAGTAGCCCGAGTCGTCTAGCGGGGAATCAAGAGACCCAGTACTTC. It yields the protein CASSPSRLAGNQETQYF.